This TCR beta chain was profiled in a study of cytomegalovirus exposure and HLA in healthy donors. The wider study: Earlier results showed approximately 110 million unique TCR beta sequences derived from roughly 190 million T cells.

About this clone itself: No antigen is known for it.

Overall study results and limits: There were 150 or so TCR beta chains listed as cytomegalovirus-associated.

Germline V gene sequence: CDR1 MGHRA, CDR2 YSYEKL. The length of the CDR3 is 19 residues. V lost 4 bases to trimming and J lost 1 base; unmatched junction nucleotides: 14. This PCR relied on a set of 60 Vbeta primers and 13 Jbeta primers. Generated by immunoSEQ multiplex PCR, the TCRdb table keeps only in-frame clones and is missing some. The sample contains 150,000 or so clones, over 60% of which appear only once. This sequence originates from a male donor in good health and CMV-seronegative. J is TRBJ2-3 and V is TRBV4-1; 10 positions agree with TRBD2. Sequencing was carried out using PBMCs. The chain's CDR3 is CASSPSVGAGGIGTDTQYF. CDR3 bases: TGCGCCAGCAGCCCCTCGGTGGGAGCGGGAGGGATCGGCACAGATACGCAGTATTTT.